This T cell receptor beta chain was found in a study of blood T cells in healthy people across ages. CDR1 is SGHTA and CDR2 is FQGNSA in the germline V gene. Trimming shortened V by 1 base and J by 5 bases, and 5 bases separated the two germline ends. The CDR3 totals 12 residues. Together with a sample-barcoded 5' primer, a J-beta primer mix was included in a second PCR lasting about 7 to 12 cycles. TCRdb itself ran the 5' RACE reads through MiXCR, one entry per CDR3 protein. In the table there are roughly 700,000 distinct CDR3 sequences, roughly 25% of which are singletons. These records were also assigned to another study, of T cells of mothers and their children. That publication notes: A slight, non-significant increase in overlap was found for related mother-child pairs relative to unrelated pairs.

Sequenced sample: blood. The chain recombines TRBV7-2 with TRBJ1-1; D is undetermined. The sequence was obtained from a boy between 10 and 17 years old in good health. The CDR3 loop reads CASSLGWTEAFF. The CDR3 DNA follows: TGTGCCAGCAGCTTAGGGTGGACTGAAGCTTTCTTT.